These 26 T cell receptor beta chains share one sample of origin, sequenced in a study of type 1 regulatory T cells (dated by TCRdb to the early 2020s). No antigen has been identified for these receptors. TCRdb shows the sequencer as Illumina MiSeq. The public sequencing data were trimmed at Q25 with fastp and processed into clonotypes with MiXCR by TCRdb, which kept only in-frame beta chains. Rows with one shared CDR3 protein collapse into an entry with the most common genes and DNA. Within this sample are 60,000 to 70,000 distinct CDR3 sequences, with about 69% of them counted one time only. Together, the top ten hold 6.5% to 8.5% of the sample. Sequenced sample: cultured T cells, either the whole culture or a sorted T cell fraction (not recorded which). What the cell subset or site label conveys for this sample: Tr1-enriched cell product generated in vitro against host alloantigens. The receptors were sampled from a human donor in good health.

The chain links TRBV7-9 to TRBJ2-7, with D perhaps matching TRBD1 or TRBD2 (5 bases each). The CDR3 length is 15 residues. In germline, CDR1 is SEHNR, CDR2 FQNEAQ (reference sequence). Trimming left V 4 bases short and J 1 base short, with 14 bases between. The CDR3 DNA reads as TGTGCCAGCAGCTCGCAGGGACCGAGTTCCTACGAGCAGTACTTC. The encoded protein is CASSSQGPSSYEQYF.

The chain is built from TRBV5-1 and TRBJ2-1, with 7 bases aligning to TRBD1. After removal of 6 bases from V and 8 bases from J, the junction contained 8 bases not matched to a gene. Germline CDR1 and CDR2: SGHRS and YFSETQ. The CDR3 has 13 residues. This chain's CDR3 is CASMLTGIDEQFF. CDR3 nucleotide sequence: TGCGCCAGCATGCTGACAGGGATCGATGAGCAGTTCTTC.

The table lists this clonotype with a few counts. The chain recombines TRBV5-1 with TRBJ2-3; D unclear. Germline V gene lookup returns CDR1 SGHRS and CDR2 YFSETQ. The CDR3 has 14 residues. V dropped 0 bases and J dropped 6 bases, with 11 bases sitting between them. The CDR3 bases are TGCGCCAGCAGCTTGGATGGCTCTTGGGATACGCAGTATTTT. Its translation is CASSLDGSWDTQYF.

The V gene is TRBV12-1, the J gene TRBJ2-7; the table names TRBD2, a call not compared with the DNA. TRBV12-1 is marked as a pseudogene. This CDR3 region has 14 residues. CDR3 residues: CASSNSAGVNKQYF. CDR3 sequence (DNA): TGTGCCAGCAGCAATTCAGCGGGAGTAAACAAGCAGTACTTC.

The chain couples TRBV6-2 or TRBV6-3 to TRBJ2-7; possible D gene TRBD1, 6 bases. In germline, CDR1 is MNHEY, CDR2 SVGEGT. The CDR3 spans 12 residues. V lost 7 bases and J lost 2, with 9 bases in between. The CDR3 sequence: CASKDRTYEQYF. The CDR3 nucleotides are TGTGCCAGCAAGGACAGAACCTACGAGCAGTACTTC.

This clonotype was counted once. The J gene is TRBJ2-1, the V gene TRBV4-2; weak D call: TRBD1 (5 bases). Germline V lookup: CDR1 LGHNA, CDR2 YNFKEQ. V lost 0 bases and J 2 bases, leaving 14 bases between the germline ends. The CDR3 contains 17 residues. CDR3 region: CASSQDRGSQTYNEQFF. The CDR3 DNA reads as TGTGCCAGCAGCCAAGATAGGGGCTCCCAAACCTACAATGAGCAGTTCTTC.

CDR3 residues: CASSFGTTSYEQYF. The CDR3 nucleotides read TGTGCCAGCAGCTTCGGGACAACCTCCTACGAGCAGTACTTC. This chain joins TRBV11-2 and TRBJ2-7; D is possibly TRBD1 (6 bases). The V end was cut by 3 bases, the J end by 0 bases, with 9 bases between. Germline-derived CDR1 and CDR2 are SGHAT and FQNNGV. The CDR3 is made up of 14 amino acids.

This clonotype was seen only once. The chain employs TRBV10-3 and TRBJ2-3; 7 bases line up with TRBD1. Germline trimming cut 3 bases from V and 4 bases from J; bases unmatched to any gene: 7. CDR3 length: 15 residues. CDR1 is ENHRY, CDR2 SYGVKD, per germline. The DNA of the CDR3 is TGTGCCATCAGTGACTCCGGGCAGGGGGCAGATACGCAGTATTTT. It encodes CAISDSGQGADTQYF.

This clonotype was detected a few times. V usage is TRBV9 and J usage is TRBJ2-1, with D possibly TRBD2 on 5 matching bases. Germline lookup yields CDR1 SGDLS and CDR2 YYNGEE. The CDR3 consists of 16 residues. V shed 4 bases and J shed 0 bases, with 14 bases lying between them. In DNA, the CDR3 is TGTGCCAGCAGCACTACGACTACCCTCTCCTACAATGAGCAGTTCTTC. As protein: CASSTTTTLSYNEQFF. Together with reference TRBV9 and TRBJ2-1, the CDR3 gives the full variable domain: DSGVTQTPKHLITATGQRVTLRCSPRSGDLSVYWYQQSLDQGLQFLIQYYNGEERAKGNILERFSAQQFPDLHSELNLSSLELGDSALYFCASSTTTTLSYNEQFFGPGTRLTVL.

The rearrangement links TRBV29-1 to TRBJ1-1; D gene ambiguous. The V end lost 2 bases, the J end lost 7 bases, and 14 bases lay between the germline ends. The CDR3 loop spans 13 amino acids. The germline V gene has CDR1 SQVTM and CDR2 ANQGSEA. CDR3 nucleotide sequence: TGCAGCGTTGAATTCCGCCCCCGGAGTGAAGCTTTCTTT. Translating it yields CSVEFRPRSEAFF.

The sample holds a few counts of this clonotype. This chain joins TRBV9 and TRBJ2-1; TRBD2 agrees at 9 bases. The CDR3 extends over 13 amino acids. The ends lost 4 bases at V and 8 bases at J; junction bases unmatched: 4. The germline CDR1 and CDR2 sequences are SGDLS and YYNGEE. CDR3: CASSLAGLHEQFF. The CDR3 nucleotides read TGTGCCAGCAGCCTAGCGGGATTACATGAGCAGTTCTTC.

The CDR3: CASSARFQGDYGYTF. DNA of the CDR3: TGTGCCAGTAGTGCAAGATTCCAGGGGGATTATGGCTACACCTTC. This chain links TRBV19 with TRBJ1-2, with 7 bases that match TRBD1. From germline, CDR1 is LNHDA and CDR2 SQIVND (reference sequence). The CDR3 extends over 15 amino acids. Trimming cost V 5 bases and J 5 bases; bases outside gene matches: 11.

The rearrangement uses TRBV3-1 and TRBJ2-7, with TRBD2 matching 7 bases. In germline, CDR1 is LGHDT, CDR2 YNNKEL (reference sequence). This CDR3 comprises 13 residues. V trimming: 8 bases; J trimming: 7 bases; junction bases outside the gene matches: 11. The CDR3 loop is CASRTTTGGEQYF. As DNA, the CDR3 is TGTGCCAGCCGGACTACAACGGGGGGTGAGCAGTACTTC.

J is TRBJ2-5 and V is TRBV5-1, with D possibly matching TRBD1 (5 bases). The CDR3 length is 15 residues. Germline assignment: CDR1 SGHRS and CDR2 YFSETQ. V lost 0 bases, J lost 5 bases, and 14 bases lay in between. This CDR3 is CASSLDIGAKETQYF. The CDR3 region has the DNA TGCGCCAGCAGCTTGGATATAGGGGCGAAGGAGACCCAGTACTTC.

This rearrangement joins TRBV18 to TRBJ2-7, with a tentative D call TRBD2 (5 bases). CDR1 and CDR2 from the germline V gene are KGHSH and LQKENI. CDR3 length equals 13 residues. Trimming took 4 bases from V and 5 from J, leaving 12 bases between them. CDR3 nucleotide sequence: TGTGCCAGCTCACGGCTCCCCGGGGACGAGCAGTACTTC. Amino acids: CASSRLPGDEQYF.

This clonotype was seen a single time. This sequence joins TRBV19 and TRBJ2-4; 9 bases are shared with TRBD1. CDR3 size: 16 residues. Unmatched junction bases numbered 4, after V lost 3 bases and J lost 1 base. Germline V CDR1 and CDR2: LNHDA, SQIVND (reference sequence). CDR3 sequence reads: CASSISQGAAKNIQYF. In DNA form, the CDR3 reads TGTGCCAGTAGTATTTCACAGGGGGCTGCCAAAAACATTCAGTACTTC.

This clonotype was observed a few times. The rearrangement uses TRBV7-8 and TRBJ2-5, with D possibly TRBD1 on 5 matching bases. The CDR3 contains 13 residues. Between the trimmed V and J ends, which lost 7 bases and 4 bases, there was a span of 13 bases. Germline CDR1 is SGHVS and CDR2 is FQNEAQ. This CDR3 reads CASIFWGGETQYF. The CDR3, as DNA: TGTGCCAGCATCTTCTGGGGCGGAGAGACCCAGTACTTC.

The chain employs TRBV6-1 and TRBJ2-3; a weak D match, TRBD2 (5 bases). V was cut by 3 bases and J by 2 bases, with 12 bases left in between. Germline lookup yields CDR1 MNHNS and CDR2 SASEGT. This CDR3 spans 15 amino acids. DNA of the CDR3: TGTGCCAGCAGTGACCTTGAGGGTCTCACAGATACGCAGTATTTT. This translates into CASSDLEGLTDTQYF.

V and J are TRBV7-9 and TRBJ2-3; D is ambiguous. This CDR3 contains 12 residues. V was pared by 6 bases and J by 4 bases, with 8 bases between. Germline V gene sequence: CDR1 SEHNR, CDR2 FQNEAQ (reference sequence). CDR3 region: CASSTPADTQYF. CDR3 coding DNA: TGTGCCAGCAGTACCCCGGCAGATACGCAGTATTTT.

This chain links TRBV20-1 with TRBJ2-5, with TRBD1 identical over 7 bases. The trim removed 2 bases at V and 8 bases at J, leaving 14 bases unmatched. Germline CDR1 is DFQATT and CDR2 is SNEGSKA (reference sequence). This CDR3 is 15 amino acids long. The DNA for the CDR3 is TGCAGTGCTAGAAGACAGGGTGGGCTCCGCGATACCCAGTACTTC. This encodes CSARRQGGLRDTQYF.

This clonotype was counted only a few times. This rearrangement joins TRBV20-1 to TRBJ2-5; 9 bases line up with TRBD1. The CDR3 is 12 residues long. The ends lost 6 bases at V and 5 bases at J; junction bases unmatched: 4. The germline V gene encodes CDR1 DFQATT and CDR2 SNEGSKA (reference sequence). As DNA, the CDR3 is TGCAGTGCCGGACAGGGGAGTGAGACCCAGTACTTC. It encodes CSAGQGSETQYF.

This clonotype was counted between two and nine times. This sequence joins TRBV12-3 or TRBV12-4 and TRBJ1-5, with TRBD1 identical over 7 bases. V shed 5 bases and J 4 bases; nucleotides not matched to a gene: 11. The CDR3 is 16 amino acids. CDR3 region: CASSGRTGAKNQPQHF. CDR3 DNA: TGTGCCAGCAGTGGAAGAACAGGGGCGAAGAATCAGCCCCAGCATTTT.

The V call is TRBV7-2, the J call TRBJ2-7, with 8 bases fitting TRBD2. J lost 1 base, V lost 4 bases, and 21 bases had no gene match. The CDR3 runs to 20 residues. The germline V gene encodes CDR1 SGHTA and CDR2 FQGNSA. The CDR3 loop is CASSSSTIKGGRIGSYEQYF. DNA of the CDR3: TGTGCCAGCAGCTCCAGCACAATTAAGGGCGGGAGGATAGGGTCCTACGAGCAGTACTTC.

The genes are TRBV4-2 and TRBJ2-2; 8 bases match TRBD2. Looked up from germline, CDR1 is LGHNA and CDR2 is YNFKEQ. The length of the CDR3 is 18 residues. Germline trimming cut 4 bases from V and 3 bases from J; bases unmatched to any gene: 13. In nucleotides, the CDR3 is TGTGCCAGCAGCCTCCCAGCGGGAGCCGCCAGACACACCGGGGAGCTGTTTTTT. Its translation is CASSLPAGAARHTGELFF.

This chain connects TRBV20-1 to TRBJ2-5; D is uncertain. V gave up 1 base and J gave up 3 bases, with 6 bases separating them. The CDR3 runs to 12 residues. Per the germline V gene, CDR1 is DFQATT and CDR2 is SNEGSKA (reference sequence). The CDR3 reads CSARVREETQYF. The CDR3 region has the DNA TGCAGTGCTAGAGTCCGAGAAGAGACCCAGTACTTC.

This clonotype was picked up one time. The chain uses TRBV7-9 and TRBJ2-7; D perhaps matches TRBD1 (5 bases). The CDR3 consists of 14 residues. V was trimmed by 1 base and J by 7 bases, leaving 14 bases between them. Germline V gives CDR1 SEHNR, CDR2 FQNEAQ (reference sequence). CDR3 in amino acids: CASSLEGRATEQYF. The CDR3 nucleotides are TGTGCCAGCAGCTTAGAGGGCAGGGCCACAGAGCAGTACTTC.